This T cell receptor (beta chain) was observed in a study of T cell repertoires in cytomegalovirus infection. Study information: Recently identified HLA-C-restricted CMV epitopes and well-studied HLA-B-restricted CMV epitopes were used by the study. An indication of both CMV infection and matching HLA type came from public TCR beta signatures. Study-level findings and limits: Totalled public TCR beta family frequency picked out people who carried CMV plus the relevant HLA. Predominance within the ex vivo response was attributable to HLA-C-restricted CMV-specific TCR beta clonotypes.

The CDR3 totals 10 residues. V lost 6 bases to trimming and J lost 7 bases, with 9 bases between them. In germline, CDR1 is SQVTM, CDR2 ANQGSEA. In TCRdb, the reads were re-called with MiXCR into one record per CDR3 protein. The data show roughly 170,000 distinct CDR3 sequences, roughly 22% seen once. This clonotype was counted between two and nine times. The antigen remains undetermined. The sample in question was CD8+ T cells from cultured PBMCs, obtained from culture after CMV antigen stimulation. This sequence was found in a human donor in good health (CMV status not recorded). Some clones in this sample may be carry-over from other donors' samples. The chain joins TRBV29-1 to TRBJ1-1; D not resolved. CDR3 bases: TGCAGCGTCTTTCGGCGTGAAGCTTTCTTT. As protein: CSVFRREAFF.